This T cell receptor (beta chain) was recovered during a study of T cells in Graves' hyperthyroidism and ophthalmopathy. V trimming: 0 bases; J trimming: 0 bases; junction bases outside the gene matches: 1. CDR3 length: 15 residues. RNA transcripts provided the source from which TCR beta CDR3 regions were amplified. First-round RT-PCR with HTBI primers amplified the TCR CDR3 region. One entry per CDR3 protein, called by TCRdb with MiXCR from the multiplex PCR reads. This table holds under 350,000 distinct CDR3 sequences, approximately 15% found once. At least ten counts were recorded for this clonotype.

Sequences were obtained from blood. The V call is TRBV12-3 or TRBV12-4, the J call TRBJ1-2, with 7 bases that match TRBD1. This TCR was recovered from a woman between 35 and 50 years old with Graves' ophthalmopathy. Here the CDR3 reads CASSLAQGANYGYTF. The DNA of the CDR3 is TGTGCCAGCAGTTTAGCTCAGGGGGCTAACTATGGCTACACCTTC.